Below are 16 T cell receptor beta chains sequenced from a single sample in a study of blood T cell repertoires in COVID-19. TCRdb's table, derived via immunoSEQ multiplex PCR, lists solely in-frame clones and lacks some. The repertoire consists of about 100,000 clones, with roughly nine tenths occurring once and the leading ten covering about 1.8%. Sequencing was performed on peripheral blood. All receptors derive from a human donor with active COVID-19. The donor label of this sample is uncertain.

The chain's CDR3 is CASSLGTGLDTDTQYF. CDR3 in DNA: TGTGCCAGCAGCTTAGGGACAGGGCTTGACACAGATACGCAGTATTTT. This sequence joins TRBV7-3 and TRBJ2-3; 9 bases are shared with TRBD1. Germline V CDR1 and CDR2: SGHTA, FQGTGA. Germline trimming cut 2 bases from V and 2 bases from J; bases unmatched to any gene: 5. The CDR3 sequence is 16 residues long.

This chain joins TRBV3-1 (or the pseudogene TRBV3-2) and TRBJ2-1; 7 nucleotides line up with TRBD2. The J segment lost 7 bases and the V segment lost 1 base, leaving 4 bases of the junction unmatched. The germline V gene has CDR1 LGHDT and CDR2 YNNKEL (reference sequence). The length of the CDR3 is 14 residues. CDR3 residues: CASSQGLAQNEQFF. The CDR3 nucleotides are TGTGCCAGCAGCCAAGGACTAGCCCAAAATGAGCAGTTCTTC.

This chain uses TRBV7-8 with TRBJ2-6; D call uncertain. Germline V gene data show CDR1 as SGHVS and CDR2 as FQNEAQ. The V gene lost 2 bases and the J gene lost 0 bases, with 5 bases spanning the gap. This CDR3 contains 15 residues. The CDR3 is CASSLLSSGANVLTF. The CDR3 DNA reads TGTGCCAGCAGCTTACTTAGCTCTGGGGCCAACGTCCTGACTTTC.

This clone was observed once. The chain is built from TRBV5-1 and TRBJ2-5; D is perhaps TRBD2 (6 bases). The CDR3 length is 14 residues. V shed 0 bases and J shed 5 bases, with 11 bases lying between them. The germline CDR1 and CDR2 sequences are SGHRS and YFSETQ. CDR3 sequence reads: CASSLGTSYETQYF. The CDR3 bases are TGCGCCAGCAGCTTGGGTACTAGCTATGAGACCCAGTACTTC.

The chain is built from TRBV12-3 or TRBV12-4 and TRBJ1-4; TRBD1 matches 10 bases. The junction had 3 bases not matched to a gene; V was cut back by 6 bases and J by 8 bases. The CDR3 length is 13 residues. CDR3 sequence reads: CASSPGQGEKLFF. In DNA, the CDR3 is TGTGCCAGCAGCCCGGGACAGGGGGAAAAACTGTTTTTT.

The gene calls are TRBV9 and TRBJ2-2, with D possibly matching TRBD1 (5 bases). V was shortened by 4 bases and J by 0 bases, with 16 bases between the two germline ends. Germline assignment: CDR1 SGDLS and CDR2 YYNGEE. CDR3 length: 17 amino acids. The CDR3 nucleotides are TGTGCCAGCAGCCCCCGCCCAGGGAAGTCGAACACCGGGGAGCTGTTTTTT. Translating gives CASSPRPGKSNTGELFF.

The genes are TRBV11-2 and TRBJ1-6, with TRBD1 identical over 8 bases. Germline V gives CDR1 SGHAT, CDR2 FQNNGV. The V and J ends lost 5 bases and 8 bases, in that order; junction bases with no gene match: 8. The CDR3 has 15 residues. CDR3 nucleotides: TGTGCCAGCAGCCCCGCCGGACAGGGCGATTCACCCCTCCACTTT. Amino acid sequence: CASSPAGQGDSPLHF.

The chain uses TRBV9 and TRBJ2-3, with TRBD1 as a possible D gene (5 bases). Trimming stripped 1 base from V and 3 bases from J, with 27 bases between. The CDR3 loop spans 20 amino acids. Germline assignment: CDR1 SGDLS and CDR2 YYNGEE. The CDR3 region is CASSVSVPGFGRHGTDTQYF. CDR3 coding DNA: TGTGCCAGCAGCGTATCCGTCCCAGGGTTTGGGCGGCACGGAACAGATACGCAGTATTTT.

The gene calls are TRBV4-2 and TRBJ1-5; the D gene is possibly TRBD1 (6 bases). Between the trimmed V and J ends, which lost 5 bases and 0 bases, there was a span of 14 bases. This CDR3 spans 16 amino acids. The V gene's germline CDR1 is LGHNA and CDR2 YNFKEQ. For the CDR3, the DNA is TGTGCCAGCAGCGCAAGAGGGGGGGGTAGCAATCAGCCCCAGCATTTT. This gives the protein CASSARGGGSNQPQHF.

The chain is built from TRBV7-2 and TRBJ2-1; TRBD2 matches at 10 bases. The CDR3 consists of 16 residues. The germline gives CDR1 SGHTA, CDR2 FQGNSA. Losses at the gene ends were 0 bases for V and 6 bases for J; bases not matched to a gene: 5. The CDR3 DNA reads as TGTGCCAGCAGCTTAGCCGGGACTAGCGCAATCAATGAGCAGTTCTTC. Translating it yields CASSLAGTSAINEQFF. Full variable domain (missing parts from reference TRBV7-2 and TRBJ2-1): GAGVSQSPSNKVTEKGKDVELRCDPISGHTALYWYRQSLGQGLEFLIYFQGNSAPDKSGLPSDRFSAERTGGSVSTLTIQRTQQEDSAVYLCASSLAGTSAINEQFFGPGTRLTVL.

The rearrangement links TRBV30 to TRBJ1-5, with 7 bases matching TRBD1. V dropped 2 bases and J dropped 7; count of bases not matched to a gene: 20. The V gene's germline CDR1 is GTSNPN and CDR2 SVGIG (reference sequence). The CDR3 spans 18 residues. In DNA form, the CDR3 reads TGTGCCTGGAGTAAGTTGACGAGACAGGGAAGCTTGGGACAGCCCCAGCATTTT. Translating gives CAWSKLTRQGSLGQPQHF.

The chain couples TRBV19 to TRBJ1-6; 7 bases match TRBD1. Germline V gene lookup returns CDR1 LNHDA and CDR2 SQIVND (reference sequence). This CDR3 has 13 amino acids. J lost 9 bases, V lost 5 bases, and 4 bases had no gene match. Here the CDR3 reads CASSATGASPLHF. CDR3 coding DNA: TGTGCCAGTAGTGCCACAGGGGCTTCACCCCTCCACTTT. The full variable domain, rest sourced from reference TRBV19 and TRBJ1-6, is DGGITQSPKYLFRKEGQNVTLSCEQNLNHDAMYWYRQDPGQGLRLIYYSQIVNDFQKGDIAEGYSVSREKKESFPLTVTSAQKNPTAFYLCASSATGASPLHFGNGTRLTVT.

In the case of this clone: Within the sample, other DNA sequences also encode this same CDR3. V gene TRBV6-4 combines with J gene TRBJ2-1; 10 nucleotides align to TRBD2. Germline V gene lookup returns CDR1 MRHNA and CDR2 SNTAGT. J lost 6 bases, V lost 0 bases, and 2 bases had no gene match. This CDR3 region has 15 residues. The CDR3 sequence: CASSDSSGGANEQFF. In DNA, the CDR3 is TGTGCCAGCAGTGACTCGAGCGGGGGGGCCAATGAGCAGTTCTTC.

The chain combines TRBV20-1 with TRBJ2-7, with D perhaps TRBD1 (5 bases). The germline gives CDR1 DFQATT, CDR2 SNEGSKA (reference sequence). This CDR3 spans 11 amino acids. Trimming removed 5 bases from V and 4 bases from J, with 9 bases in between. CDR3 residues: CSAPRTYEQYF. The CDR3 nucleotides are TGCAGTGCTCCAAGGACATACGAGCAGTACTTC.

The chain joins TRBV5-4 to TRBJ2-2, with D perhaps TRBD2 (6 bases). This CDR3 is built from 15 residues. CDR1 and CDR2 from the germline V gene are SGHNT and YYREEE (reference sequence). Deletions cut 1 base from V and 8 bases from J, with 15 bases between. The chain's CDR3 is CASSLLGGRGGELFF. The CDR3 DNA follows: TGTGCCAGCAGCTTGTTGGGGGGTAGAGGAGGGGAGCTGTTTTTT.

This sequence joins TRBV27 and TRBJ1-6, with 7 positions matching TRBD1. V lost 6 bases to trimming and J lost 7 bases; unmatched junction nucleotides: 3. CDR1 and CDR2 from the germline V gene are MNHEY and SMNVEV (reference sequence). The CDR3 totals 13 residues. Here the CDR3 reads CASRTGRNSPLHF. In DNA form, the CDR3 reads TGTGCCAGCAGGACAGGGCGAAATTCACCCCTCCACTTT.